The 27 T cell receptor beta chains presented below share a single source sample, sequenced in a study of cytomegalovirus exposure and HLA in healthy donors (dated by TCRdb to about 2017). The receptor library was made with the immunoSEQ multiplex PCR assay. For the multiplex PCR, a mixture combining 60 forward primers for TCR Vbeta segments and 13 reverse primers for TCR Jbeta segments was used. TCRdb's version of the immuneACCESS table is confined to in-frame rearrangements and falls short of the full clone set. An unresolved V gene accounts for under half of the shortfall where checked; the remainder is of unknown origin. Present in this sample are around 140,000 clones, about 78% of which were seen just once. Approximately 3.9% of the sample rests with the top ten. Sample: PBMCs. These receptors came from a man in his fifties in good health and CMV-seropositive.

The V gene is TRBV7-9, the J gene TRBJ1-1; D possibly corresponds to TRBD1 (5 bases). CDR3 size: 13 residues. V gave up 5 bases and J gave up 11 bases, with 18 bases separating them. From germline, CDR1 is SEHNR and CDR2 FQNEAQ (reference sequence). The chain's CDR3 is CASSHDSVTWAFF. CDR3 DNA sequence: TGTGCCAGCAGCCATGACAGTGTTACTTGGGCTTTCTTT.

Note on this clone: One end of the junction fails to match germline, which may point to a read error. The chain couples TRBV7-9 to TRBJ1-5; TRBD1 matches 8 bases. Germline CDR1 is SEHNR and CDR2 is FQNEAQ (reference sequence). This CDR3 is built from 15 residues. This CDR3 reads CSSSFSGGEGQPQHF. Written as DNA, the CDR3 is TGTTCCAGCAGCTTCTCAGGGGGCGAGGGACAGCCCCAGCATTTT.

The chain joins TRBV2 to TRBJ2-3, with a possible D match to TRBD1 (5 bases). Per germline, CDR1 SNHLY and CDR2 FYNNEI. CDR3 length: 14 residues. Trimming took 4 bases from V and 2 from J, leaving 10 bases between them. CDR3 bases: TGTGCCAGCAGTGTAATACAGGACACAGATACGCAGTATTTT. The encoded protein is CASSVIQDTDTQYF.

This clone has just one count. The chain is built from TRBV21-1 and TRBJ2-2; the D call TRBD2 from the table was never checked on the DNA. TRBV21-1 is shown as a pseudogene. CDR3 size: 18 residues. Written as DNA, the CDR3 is TGTGCCAGCAGCTCATTAAAGCGGCTAGCTTGGAACACCGGGGAGCTGTTTTTT. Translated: CASSSLKRLAWNTGELFF.

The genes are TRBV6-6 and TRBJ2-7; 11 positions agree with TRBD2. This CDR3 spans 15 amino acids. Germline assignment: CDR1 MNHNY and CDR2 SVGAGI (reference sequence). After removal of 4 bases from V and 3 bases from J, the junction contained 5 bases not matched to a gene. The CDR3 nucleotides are TGTGCCAGCAGTTTTACTAGCGGGAGAATCTACGAGCAGTACTTC. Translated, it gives CASSFTSGRIYEQYF.

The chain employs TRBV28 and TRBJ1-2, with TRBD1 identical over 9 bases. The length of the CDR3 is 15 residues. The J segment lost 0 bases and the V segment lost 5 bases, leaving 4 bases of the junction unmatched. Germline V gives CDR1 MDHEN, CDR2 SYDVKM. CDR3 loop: CASSRGQGTNYGYTF. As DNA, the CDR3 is TGTGCCAGCAGTAGGGGACAGGGTACTAACTATGGCTACACCTTC.

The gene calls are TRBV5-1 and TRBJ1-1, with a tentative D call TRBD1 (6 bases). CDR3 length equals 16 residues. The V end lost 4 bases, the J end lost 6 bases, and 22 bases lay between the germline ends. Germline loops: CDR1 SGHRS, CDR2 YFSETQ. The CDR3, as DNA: TGCGCCAGCAGCATACAGGGTCTCGGGTTGACCGCTGAAGCTTTCTTT. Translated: CASSIQGLGLTAEAFF.

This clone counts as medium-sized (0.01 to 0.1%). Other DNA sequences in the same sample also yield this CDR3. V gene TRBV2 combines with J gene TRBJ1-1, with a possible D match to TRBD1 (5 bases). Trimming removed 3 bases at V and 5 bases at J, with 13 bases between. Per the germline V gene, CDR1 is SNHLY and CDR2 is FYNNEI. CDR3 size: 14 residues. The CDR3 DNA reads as TGTGCCAGCAGTGACAGGTGGGAGGGGACTGAAGCTTTCTTT. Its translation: CASSDRWEGTEAFF.

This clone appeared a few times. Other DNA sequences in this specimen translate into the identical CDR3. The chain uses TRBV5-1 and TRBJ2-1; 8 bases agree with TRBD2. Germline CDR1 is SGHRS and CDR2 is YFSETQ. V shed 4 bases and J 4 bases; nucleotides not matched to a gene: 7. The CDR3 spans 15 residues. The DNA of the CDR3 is TGCGCCAGCAGCCCCGGGGGGGCGGGATACAATGAGCAGTTCTTC. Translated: CASSPGGAGYNEQFF.

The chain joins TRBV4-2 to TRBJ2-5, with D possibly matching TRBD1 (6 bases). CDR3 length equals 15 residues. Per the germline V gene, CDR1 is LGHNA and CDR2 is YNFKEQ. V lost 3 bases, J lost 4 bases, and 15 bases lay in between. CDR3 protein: CASSQITGIGETQYF. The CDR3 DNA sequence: TGTGCCAGCAGCCAGATAACAGGGATAGGAGAGACCCAGTACTTC.

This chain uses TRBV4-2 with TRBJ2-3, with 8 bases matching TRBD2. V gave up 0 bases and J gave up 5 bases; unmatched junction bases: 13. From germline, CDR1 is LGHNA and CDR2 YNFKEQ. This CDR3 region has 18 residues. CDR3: CASSQDGAAGGLGDTQYF. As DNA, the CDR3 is TGTGCCAGCAGCCAAGATGGTGCGGCGGGGGGACTGGGAGATACGCAGTATTTT.

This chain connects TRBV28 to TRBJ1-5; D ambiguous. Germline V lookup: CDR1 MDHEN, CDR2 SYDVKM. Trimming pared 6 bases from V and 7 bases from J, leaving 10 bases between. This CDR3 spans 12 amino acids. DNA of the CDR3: TGTGCCAGCAGGCGCCCGGGACAGCCCCAGCATTTT. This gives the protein CASRRPGQPQHF.

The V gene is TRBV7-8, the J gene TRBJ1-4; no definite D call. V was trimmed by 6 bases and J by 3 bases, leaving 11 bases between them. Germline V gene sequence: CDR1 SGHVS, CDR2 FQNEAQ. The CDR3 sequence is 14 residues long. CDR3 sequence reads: CASSRGRANEKLFF. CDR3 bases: TGTGCCAGCAGTCGAGGGAGAGCTAATGAAAAACTGTTTTTT.

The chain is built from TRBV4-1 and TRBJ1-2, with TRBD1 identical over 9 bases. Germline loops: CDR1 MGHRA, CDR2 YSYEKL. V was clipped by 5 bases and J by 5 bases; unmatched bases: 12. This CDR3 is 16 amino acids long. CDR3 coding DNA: TGCGCCAGCAGCTCTCCTGGACAGGGGTTATCGTATGGCTACACCTTC. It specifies CASSSPGQGLSYGYTF.

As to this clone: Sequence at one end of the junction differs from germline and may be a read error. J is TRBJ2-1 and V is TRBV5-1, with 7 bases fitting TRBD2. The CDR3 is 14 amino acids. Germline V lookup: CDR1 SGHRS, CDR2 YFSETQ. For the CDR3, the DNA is TGTGCCAGCAGCTTGGAAACTAGCGAGCATGAGCAGTTCTTC. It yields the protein CASSLETSEHEQFF.

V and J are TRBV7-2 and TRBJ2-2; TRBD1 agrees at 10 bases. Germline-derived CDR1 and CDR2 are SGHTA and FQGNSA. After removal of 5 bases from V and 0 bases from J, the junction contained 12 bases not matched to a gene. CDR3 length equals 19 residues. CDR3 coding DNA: TGTGCCAGCAGCCTAGGTCGGGGACAGGGGCGTTCGAACACCGGGGAGCTGTTTTTT. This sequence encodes CASSLGRGQGRSNTGELFF.

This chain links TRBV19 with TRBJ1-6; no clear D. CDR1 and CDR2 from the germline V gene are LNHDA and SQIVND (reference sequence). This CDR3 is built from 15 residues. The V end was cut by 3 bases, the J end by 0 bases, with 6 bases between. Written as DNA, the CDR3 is TGTGCCAGTAGTATGGGCGACTCCTATAATTCACCCCTCCACTTT. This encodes CASSMGDSYNSPLHF.

CDR3 sequence reads: CASSGTRQGGGYTF. The CDR3 region has the DNA TGTGCCAGCAGTGGGACGCGACAGGGAGGAGGCTACACCTTC. The chain carries TRBV6-4 and TRBJ1-2, with TRBD1 identical over 7 bases. Losses at the gene ends were 4 bases for V and 8 bases for J; bases not matched to a gene: 10. CDR3 length: 14 residues. Germline CDR1 MRHNA, CDR2 SNTAGT.

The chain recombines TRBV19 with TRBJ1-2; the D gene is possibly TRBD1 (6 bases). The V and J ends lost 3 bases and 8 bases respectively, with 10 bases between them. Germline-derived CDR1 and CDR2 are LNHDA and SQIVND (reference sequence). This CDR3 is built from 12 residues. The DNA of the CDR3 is TGTGCCAGTAGTATCCAGGGGTTGGGCTACACCTTC. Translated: CASSIQGLGYTF.

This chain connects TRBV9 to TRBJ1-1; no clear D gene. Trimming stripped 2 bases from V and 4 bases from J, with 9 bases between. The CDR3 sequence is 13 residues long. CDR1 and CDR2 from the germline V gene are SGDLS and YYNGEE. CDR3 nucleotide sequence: TGTGCCAGCAGCGTGCTGGAGGGCACTGAAGCTTTCTTT. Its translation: CASSVLEGTEAFF.

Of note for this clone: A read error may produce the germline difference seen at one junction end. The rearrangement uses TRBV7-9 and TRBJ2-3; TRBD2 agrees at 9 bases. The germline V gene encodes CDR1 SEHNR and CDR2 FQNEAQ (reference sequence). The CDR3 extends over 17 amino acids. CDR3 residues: CSSSLLIAGAHTDTQYF. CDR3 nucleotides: TGTTCCAGCAGCCTTCTTATAGCGGGGGCGCACACAGATACGCAGTATTTT.

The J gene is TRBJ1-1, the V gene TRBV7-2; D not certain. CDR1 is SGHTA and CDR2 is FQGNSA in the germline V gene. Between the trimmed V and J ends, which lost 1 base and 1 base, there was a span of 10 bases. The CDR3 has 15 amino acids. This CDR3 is CASSLDSGTNTEAFF. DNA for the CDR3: TGTGCCAGCAGCTTAGATTCGGGTACGAACACTGAAGCTTTCTTT.

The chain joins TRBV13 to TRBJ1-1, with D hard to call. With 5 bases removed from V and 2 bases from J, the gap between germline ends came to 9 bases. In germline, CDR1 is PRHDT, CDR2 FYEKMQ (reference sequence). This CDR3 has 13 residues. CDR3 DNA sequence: TGTGCCAGCAGCCTACGGGGTAACACTGAAGCTTTCTTT. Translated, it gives CASSLRGNTEAFF.

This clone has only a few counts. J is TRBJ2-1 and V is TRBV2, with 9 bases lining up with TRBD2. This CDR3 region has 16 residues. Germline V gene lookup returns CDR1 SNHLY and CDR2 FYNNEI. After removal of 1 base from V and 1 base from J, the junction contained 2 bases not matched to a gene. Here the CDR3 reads CASSEGSGSSYNEQFF. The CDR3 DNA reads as TGTGCCAGCAGTGAAGGTAGCGGGAGTTCCTACAATGAGCAGTTCTTC.

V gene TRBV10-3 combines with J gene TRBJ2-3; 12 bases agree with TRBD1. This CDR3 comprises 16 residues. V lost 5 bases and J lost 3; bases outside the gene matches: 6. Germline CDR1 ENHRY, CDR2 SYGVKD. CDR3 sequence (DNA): TGTGCCATCAGTCAGGGACAGGGGGCGAGGACAGATACGCAGTATTTT. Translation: CAISQGQGARTDTQYF.

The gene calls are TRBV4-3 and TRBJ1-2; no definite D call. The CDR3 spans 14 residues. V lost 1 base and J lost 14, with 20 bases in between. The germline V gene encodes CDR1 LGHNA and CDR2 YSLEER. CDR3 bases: TGCGCCAGCAGCCAAGCTAGGGCCACGGGGAGAGAAACCTTC. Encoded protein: CASSQARATGRETF.

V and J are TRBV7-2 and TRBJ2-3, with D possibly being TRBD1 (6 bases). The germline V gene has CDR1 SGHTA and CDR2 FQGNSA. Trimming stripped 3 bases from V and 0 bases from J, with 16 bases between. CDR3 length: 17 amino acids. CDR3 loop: CASSFRGTGPSTDTQYF. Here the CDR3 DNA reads TGTGCCAGCAGCTTCAGGGGAACAGGGCCTAGCACAGATACGCAGTATTTT.